These T cell receptor beta chains were read from a single sample in a study of T cell responses to AZD1222 COVID-19 vaccine. TCRdb's copy holds only in-frame clones and misses some; the assay was immunoSEQ multiplex PCR. This sample carries approximately 150,000 clones, roughly 91% of them seen once, and the ten largest clones take roughly 6.2%. The material was peripheral blood, obtained 28 days after the second AZD1222 dose. These receptors were collected from an adult who received the AZD1222 COVID-19 vaccine. Both conserved end residues are part of each CDR3. D genes are given only for firm matches. Expanded clones get a size class; other rows say once, few or many, or leave the size out.

TRBJ2-2 16 TRBV18 . few CASSPPGDPSTGELFF TGTGCCAGCTCACCACCAGGAGACCCCAGCACCGGGGAGCTGTTTTTT
TRBJ2-2 14 TRBV5-1 . . CASGYSTNTGELFF TGCGCCTCAGGGTACAGCACGAACACCGGGGAGCTGTTTTTT
TRBJ2-7 16 TRBV4-3 . . CASSQDGGESSYEQYF TGCGCCAGCAGCCAAGATGGTGGGGAATCCTCCTACGAGCAGTACTTC
TRBJ2-1 15 TRBV6-6 TRBD2 . CAGGSSGDLINEQFF TGTGCCGGGGGCTCTAGCGGGGATCTAATAAATGAGCAGTTCTTC
TRBJ1-6 13 TRBV10-3 . . CAISDGENSPLHF TGTGCCATCAGTGACGGAGAGAATTCACCCCTCCACTTT
TRBJ1-2 16 TRBV30 TRBD1 . CAWSVSTGGRPYGYTF TGTGCCTGGAGTGTCTCGACAGGGGGACGTCCCTATGGCTACACCTTC
TRBJ1-6 17 TRBV3-1/TRBV3-2 . . CATHDGERSSYNSPLHF TGTGCCACCCATGACGGGGAAAGGAGCTCCTATAATTCACCCCTCCACTTT
TRBJ1-6 16 TRBV7-2 . . CASSPGQGRDNSPLHF TGTGCCAGCAGCCCGGGGCAGGGGAGGGATAATTCACCCCTCCACTTT
TRBJ1-4 15 TRBV28 . . CASKSGPATNEKLFF TGTGCCAGCAAATCGGGACCTGCAACTAATGAAAAACTGTTTTTT
TRBJ1-3 16 TRBV6-5 . . CASSYLGQGNGNTIYF TGTGCCAGCAGTTACTTAGGCCAGGGTAATGGAAACACCATATATTTT
TRBJ2-3 12 TRBV12-3/TRBV12-4 TRBD2 . CASSLGEGEVYF TGTGCCAGCAGTTTAGGGGAGGGAGAAGTGTATTTT
TRBJ2-7 15 TRBV6-2/TRBV6-3 TRBD1 . CASSYPPQGDYEQYF TGTGCCAGCAGTTACCCCCCCCAGGGGGACTACGAGCAGTACTTC
TRBJ2-1 12 TRBV29-1 TRBD1 . CSGGQGHNEQFF TGCAGCGGTGGACAGGGCCACAATGAGCAGTTCTTC
TRBJ2-5 11 TRBV5-1 . . CASRLGETQYF TGCGCCAGCAGACTCGGCGAGACCCAGTACTTC
TRBJ2-4 15 TRBV5-5 TRBD2 medium-sized CATKPPGGAKNIQYF TGTGCCACCAAACCACCGGGGGGAGCCAAAAACATTCAGTACTTC
TRBJ1-5 18 TRBV7-4 . once CASSLFSGEGLAYEPQHF TGTGCCAGCAGCTTATTTTCAGGGGAGGGGCTGGCATATGAGCCCCAGCATTTT
TRBJ1-2 13 TRBV7-6 . . CASSADGDYGYTF TGTGCCAGCAGCGCCGACGGAGATTATGGCTACACCTTC
TRBJ1-1 15 TRBV7-9 TRBD1 . CASRAGTGTNTEAFF TGTGCCAGCAGAGCGGGGACAGGGACAAACACTGAAGCTTTCTTT
TRBJ2-2 15 TRBV7-9 . . CASSASGINTGELFF TGTGCCAGCAGCGCCTCGGGGATTAACACCGGGGAGCTGTTTTTT
TRBJ1-6 15 TRBV27 . . CASSLEAGSPSPLHF TGTGCCAGCAGTTTAGAGGCAGGAAGCCCTTCACCCCTCCACTTT
TRBJ1-5 14 TRBV7-2 TRBD1 . CASSLGGQYQPQHF TGTGCCAGCAGCTTAGGGGGACAGTACCAGCCCCAGCATTTT
TRBJ2-7 15 TRBV6-5 TRBD1 . CASTYSRGTGNEQYF TGTGCCAGCACCTACTCCAGGGGGACAGGGAACGAGCAGTACTTC
TRBJ2-3 15 TRBV5-6 TRBD1 . CASSKSTGSTDTQYF TGTGCCAGCAGCAAGTCGACAGGGTCCACAGATACGCAGTATTTT
TRBJ1-1 15 TRBV28 TRBD1 once CASRVPRQGNTEAFF TGTGCCAGCAGGGTCCCAAGACAGGGAAACACTGAAGCTTTCTTT
TRBJ1-4 16 TRBV2 TRBD1 . CASTSGTAAANEKLFF TGTGCCAGCACATCCGGGACAGCTGCAGCTAATGAAAAACTGTTTTTT
TRBJ2-5 14 TRBV19 TRBD1 . CASSLTGDKRTQYF TGTGCCAGTAGTTTAACAGGGGACAAGAGAACCCAGTACTTC
TRBJ2-1 14 TRBV3-1/TRBV3-2 . . CASSPGPSSNEQFF TGTGCCAGCAGCCCGGGCCCCTCTAGCAATGAGCAGTTCTTC
TRBJ2-5 16 TRBV5-6 . . CASSHAGQTSQETQYF TGTGCCAGCAGCCACGCAGGACAGACCTCCCAAGAGACCCAGTACTTC
TRBJ1-2 16 TRBV3-1/TRBV3-2 . . CASSQVPYHRPGGYTF TGTGCCAGCAGCCAAGTCCCTTATCACAGGCCGGGTGGCTACACCTTC
TRBJ1-2 13 TRBV5-6 . . CASSLGGFYGYTF TGTGCCAGCAGCTTAGGAGGATTCTATGGCTACACCTTC
TRBJ2-5 15 TRBV6-5 . once CASQHSPGGVKTQYF TGTGCCAGCCAGCACTCCCCCGGGGGCGTAAAGACCCAGTACTTC
TRBJ2-1 14 TRBV11-3 . . CASSLGQGYNEQFF TGTGCCAGCAGCTTAGGGCAGGGATACAATGAGCAGTTCTTC
TRBJ2-7 17 TRBV28 TRBD2 . CASTPSPGLAGEDEQYF TGTGCCAGCACCCCATCCCCCGGACTAGCGGGAGAAGACGAGCAGTACTTC
TRBJ1-2 14 TRBV2 . . CASSGTGSNYGYTF TGTGCCAGCAGTGGAACAGGATCTAACTATGGCTACACCTTC
TRBJ1-1 12 TRBV12-3/TRBV12-4 . . CASSGAGPRAFF TGTGCCAGCAGTGGGGCAGGCCCGAGAGCTTTCTTT
TRBJ1-5 16 TRBV28 . . CASSPLLKGGNQPQHF TGTGCCAGCAGTCCCCTCCTTAAGGGGGGGAATCAGCCCCAGCATTTT
TRBJ1-3 12 TRBV9 . . CASSALGNTIYF TGTGCCAGCAGCGCCCTTGGAAACACCATATATTTT
TRBJ2-1 18 TRBV5-1 . once CASSPGQRPLRDYNEQFF TGCGCCAGCAGCCCGGGCCAACGACCTCTCCGGGATTACAATGAGCAGTTCTTC
TRBJ2-7 14 TRBV6-5 TRBD2 . CASRPRLAGDEQYF TGTGCCAGCAGACCCAGACTAGCGGGAGACGAGCAGTACTTC
TRBJ1-2 16 TRBV5-6 . . CASSLATALHNYGYTF TGTGCCAGCAGCTTGGCAACGGCTCTTCATAACTATGGCTACACCTTC
TRBJ1-4 16 TRBV28 . . CASSLYGGSANEKLFF TGTGCCAGCAGTTTATACGGGGGATCGGCTAATGAAAAACTGTTTTTT
TRBJ1-4 13 TRBV30 . . CASSGRRNEKLFF TGTGCCTCATCGGGACGGCGTAATGAAAAACTGTTTTTT
TRBJ1-6 13 TRBV3-1/TRBV3-2 . . CASSQDLRALLHF TGTGCCAGCAGCCAAGACCTCCGGGCCCTGCTCCACTTT
TRBJ1-1 16 TRBV12-2 . . CASRLGIGALNTEAFF TGTGCAAGTCGCTTAGGGATAGGGGCCCTGAACACTGAAGCTTTCTTT
TRBJ1-6 13 TRBV30 . . CAWSEQDNSPLHF TGTGCCTGGAGTGAACAAGATAATTCACCCCTCCACTTT
TRBJ1-5 17 TRBV6-2/TRBV6-3 TRBD1 once CASSLDRGRMGNQPQHF TGTGCCAGCAGCCTTGACAGGGGCAGAATGGGCAATCAGCCCCAGCATTTT
TRBJ2-2 14 TRBV2 . few CASRGGQSAGELFF TGTGCCAGCAGGGGGGGACAGTCAGCCGGGGAGCTGTTTTTT